The rows below give T cell receptor beta chains drawn from one sample of a study of Ad26.COV2.S vaccination and SARS-CoV-2 variants. Sequenced by immunoSEQ multiplex PCR; TCRdb stores in-frame clones only, minus some. This table has some 320,000 clones, around 84% appearing once. The sample was peripheral blood, taken in a trial of Ad26.COV2.S vaccine versus placebo. The receptor set was obtained from a person between 18 and 65 years old who received the Ad26.COV2.S COVID-19 vaccine or a placebo. Both conserved end residues are part of each CDR3. A D gene is named only where the DNA matches it firmly. Clone size is stated in some rows and not others, as once, few, many or a class when expanded.

V gene,clone size,D gene,J gene,CDR3 DNA,CDR3 protein
TRBV2,few,TRBD1,TRBJ2-2,TGTGCCAGCAGTGACCCAGGGGGAAGGAGCACCGGGGAGCTGTTTTTT,CASSDPGGRSTGELFF
TRBV20-1,.,.,TRBJ1-2,TGCAGTGCTAGCAGGGATGGCTACACCTTC,CSASRDGYTF
TRBV9,.,.,TRBJ2-3,TGTGCCAGCAGCGACGGGACTTTTCTTAGCACAGATACGCAGTATTTT,CASSDGTFLSTDTQYF
TRBV5-6,.,.,TRBJ1-1,TGTGCCAGCAGCCCCCCCGGATTGCACACTGAAGCTTTCTTT,CASSPPGLHTEAFF
TRBV18,.,.,TRBJ1-2,TGTGCCAGCTCACCGGGGCTTACGGGACAAGATGATGGCTACACCTTC,CASSPGLTGQDDGYTF
TRBV25-1,.,.,TRBJ1-2,TGTGCCAGCAGTGAATATGAGGGGAGCTACACCTTC,CASSEYEGSYTF
TRBV27,.,TRBD2,TRBJ2-2,TGTGCCAGCAACATCTCGGGGGGGCTCACCGGGGAGCTGTTTTTT,CASNISGGLTGELFF
TRBV21-1,.,.,TRBJ1-5,TGTGCCAGCAGCAAAGTGGGCAGTTGCAATCAGCCCCAGCATTTT,CASSKVGSCNQPQHF
TRBV6-1,.,.,TRBJ1-2,TGTGCCAGCAGTGAATTTGGTACAGTCCTCTATGGCTACACCTTC,CASSEFGTVLYGYTF
TRBV5-1,once,TRBD1,TRBJ2-1,TGCGCCAGCAGCCCTCTACGACAGGGGAGATACAATGAGCAGTTCTTC,CASSPLRQGRYNEQFF
TRBV18,.,.,TRBJ1-2,TGTGCCAGCTCACCCGCCGGGACGCAGGACCATGGCTACACCTTC,CASSPAGTQDHGYTF
TRBV27,.,TRBD1,TRBJ1-2,TGTGCCAGCAGTCCCTTCGACAGGGGCGGCTACACCTTC,CASSPFDRGGYTF
TRBV11-2,.,.,TRBJ2-7,TGTGCCAGCAGCTTAACTTCCGGGGCGAACTACGAGCAGTACTTC,CASSLTSGANYEQYF
TRBV27,.,TRBD1,TRBJ2-7,TGTGCCAGCAGCTCGGAGGGGACAGGGATCTACGAGCAGTACTTC,CASSSEGTGIYEQYF
TRBV5-1,.,.,TRBJ1-6,TGCGCCAGCAGCTTTGGGGGGAGCTCCTATAATTCACCCCTCCACTTT,CASSFGGSSYNSPLHF
TRBV3-1/TRBV3-2,few,TRBD1,TRBJ1-1,TGTGCCAGCGCAACAGGGGCGAACACTGAAGCTTTCTTT,CASATGANTEAFF
TRBV19,.,.,TRBJ1-1,TGTGCCAGTAGTGAAGGGGGACTGAACACTGAAGCTTTCTTT,CASSEGGLNTEAFF
TRBV27,.,TRBD2,TRBJ2-3,TGTGCCAGCAGTTTAAGGCTAGCGGGGGGCACAGATACGCAGTATTTT,CASSLRLAGGTDTQYF
TRBV5-6,.,.,TRBJ1-6,TGTGCCAGCAGCTTGGGGGGCAGGGGATACGGTAATTCACCCCTCCACTTT,CASSLGGRGYGNSPLHF
TRBV6-1,.,.,TRBJ1-6,TGTGCCAGCAGTGAACTTCCGAGCTCCTATAATTCACCCCTCCACTTT,CASSELPSSYNSPLHF
TRBV20-1,once,TRBD2,TRBJ2-5,TGCAGTGCTAGTTTTAGCGGGAAAGAGACCCAGTACTTC,CSASFSGKETQYF
TRBV19,.,.,TRBJ1-4,TGTGCCAGTAGGACCGGGACAACTAATGAAAAACTGTTTTTT,CASRTGTTNEKLFF